The T cell receptor beta chain under discussion was sequenced for a study of blood T cell repertoires in COVID-19. Study details: T cells, B-cell-depleted T cells, or PBMCs provided the cDNA or gDNA that served as material.

Under the authors' procedure: Estimated nucleated cell counts came from reference gene primer amplification. TCRdb keeps only in-frame clones here, not all; method: immunoSEQ multiplex PCR. That table supplies the V and J calls and clone size; D and trimming were determined from the DNA. The profile shows under 250,000 clones, roughly 85% of them singletons. Recruits, aged roughly 18 to 100 years, lived in 20 to 30 US areas. Allocation to cohorts depended on clinical history reported by the participants. This CDR3 has 16 residues. In germline, CDR1 is DFQATT, CDR2 SNEGSKA (reference sequence). J gave up 10 bases and V 3 bases, and 13 bases lay outside the gene matches.

The TCR was taken from a woman in her forties or fifties with acute COVID-19. J is TRBJ1-6 and V is TRBV20-1; 9 bases agree with TRBD1. The sequenced material came from PBMCs or T cells enriched from blood (not recorded which). The CDR3 spells CSASGSGTGIMSPLHF. The CDR3, as DNA: TGCAGTGCTAGTGGATCCGGGACAGGGATTATGTCACCCCTCCACTTT.